This paragraph reports one TCR beta chain. With 5 bases removed from V and 5 bases from J, the gap between germline ends came to 30 bases. The CDR3 runs 19 residues. Using its own MiXCR run on the 5' RACE reads, TCRdb lists one record per CDR3 protein. The sample includes 510,000 or so distinct CDR3 sequences, 15% of them seen just once. This entry comes from a study of identical twins. These data are also associated with another study on yellow fever vaccine responses in identical twins.

The sample was CD4+ T cells sorted from blood. This TCR was recovered from a young woman in good health. The rearrangement uses TRBV12-3 or TRBV12-4 and TRBJ1-1, with D possibly matching TRBD1 (5 bases). The CDR3 protein is CASSPWVWAGSNRRTEAFF. CDR3 bases: TGTGCCAGCAGTCCCTGGGTTTGGGCAGGGAGTAATAGAAGGACTGAAGCTTTCTTT.